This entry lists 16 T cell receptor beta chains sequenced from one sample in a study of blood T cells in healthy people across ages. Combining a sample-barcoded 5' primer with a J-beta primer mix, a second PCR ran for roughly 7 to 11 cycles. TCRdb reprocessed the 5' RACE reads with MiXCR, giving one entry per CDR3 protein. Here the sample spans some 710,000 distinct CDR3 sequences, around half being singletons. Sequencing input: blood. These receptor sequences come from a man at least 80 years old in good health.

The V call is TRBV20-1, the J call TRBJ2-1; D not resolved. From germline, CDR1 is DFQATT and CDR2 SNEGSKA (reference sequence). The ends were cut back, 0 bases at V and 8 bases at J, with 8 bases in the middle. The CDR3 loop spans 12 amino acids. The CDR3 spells CSARDFTDEQFF. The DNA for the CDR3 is TGCAGTGCTAGAGACTTCACGGATGAGCAGTTCTTC.

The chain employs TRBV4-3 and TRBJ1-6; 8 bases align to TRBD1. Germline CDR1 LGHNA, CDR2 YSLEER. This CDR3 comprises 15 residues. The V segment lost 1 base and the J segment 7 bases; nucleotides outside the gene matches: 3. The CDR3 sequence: CASSQATGVNSPLHF. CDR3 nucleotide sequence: TGCGCCAGCAGCCAAGCGACAGGGGTGAATTCACCCCTCCACTTT.

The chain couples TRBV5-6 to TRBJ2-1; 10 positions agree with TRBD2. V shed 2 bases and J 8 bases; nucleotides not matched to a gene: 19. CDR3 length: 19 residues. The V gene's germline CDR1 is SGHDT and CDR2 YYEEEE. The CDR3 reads CASSFSPWTSGKEWDEQFF. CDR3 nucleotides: TGTGCCAGCAGCTTTTCCCCTTGGACTAGCGGAAAAGAATGGGATGAGCAGTTCTTC.

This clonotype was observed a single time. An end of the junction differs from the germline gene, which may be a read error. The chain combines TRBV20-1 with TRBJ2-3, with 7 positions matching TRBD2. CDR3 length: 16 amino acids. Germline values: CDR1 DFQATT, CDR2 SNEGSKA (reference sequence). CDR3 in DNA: TGCAGTGCTAGCCGGTTCTCGCGGGAGAGGTCAGATACGCGGTATTTT. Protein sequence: CSASRFSRERSDTRYF.

CDR3 sequence: CASSLSGGGFSTDTQYF. CDR3 nucleotide sequence: TGTGCCAGCAGCTTATCGGGTGGTGGGTTTAGCACAGATACGCAGTATTTT. The V gene is TRBV7-3, the J gene TRBJ2-3, with D unresolved. Trimming removed 2 bases at V and 0 bases at J, with 15 bases between. Looked up from germline, CDR1 is SGHTA and CDR2 is FQGTGA. This CDR3 region has 17 residues. The full variable domain, its missing parts supplied by reference TRBV7-3 and TRBJ2-3, is GAGVSQTPSNKVTEKGKYVELRCDPISGHTALYWYRQSLGQGPEFLIYFQGTGAADDSGLPNDRFFAVRPEGSVSTLKIQRTERGDSAVYLCASSLSGGGFSTDTQYFGPGTRLTVL.

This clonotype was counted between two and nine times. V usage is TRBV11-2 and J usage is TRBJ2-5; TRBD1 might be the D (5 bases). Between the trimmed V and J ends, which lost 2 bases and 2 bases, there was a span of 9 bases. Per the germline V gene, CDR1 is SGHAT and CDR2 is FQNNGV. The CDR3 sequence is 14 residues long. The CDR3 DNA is TGTGCCAGCAGCTTACAGACAGTACAAGAGACCCAGTACTTC. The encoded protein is CASSLQTVQETQYF.

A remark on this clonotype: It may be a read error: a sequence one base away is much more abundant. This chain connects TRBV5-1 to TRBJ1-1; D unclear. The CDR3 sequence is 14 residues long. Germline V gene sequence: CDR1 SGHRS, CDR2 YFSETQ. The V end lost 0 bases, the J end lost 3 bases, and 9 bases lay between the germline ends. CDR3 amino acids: CASSLASWDTEAFF. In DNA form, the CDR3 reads TGCGCCAGCAGCTTGGCGAGTTGGGACACTGAAGCTTTCTTT.

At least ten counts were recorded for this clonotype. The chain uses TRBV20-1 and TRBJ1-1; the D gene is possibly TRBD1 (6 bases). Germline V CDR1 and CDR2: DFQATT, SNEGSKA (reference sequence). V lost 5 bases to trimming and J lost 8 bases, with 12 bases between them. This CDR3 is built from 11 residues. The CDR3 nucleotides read TGCAGTGCTTTAGGGACAAACGAAGCTTTCTTT. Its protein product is CSALGTNEAFF.

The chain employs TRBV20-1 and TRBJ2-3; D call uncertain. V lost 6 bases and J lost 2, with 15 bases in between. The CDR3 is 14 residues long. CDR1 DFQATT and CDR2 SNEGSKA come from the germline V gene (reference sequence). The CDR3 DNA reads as TGCAGTGCCAGCCCCGGACGGCCCACAGATACGCAGTATTTT. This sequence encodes CSASPGRPTDTQYF.

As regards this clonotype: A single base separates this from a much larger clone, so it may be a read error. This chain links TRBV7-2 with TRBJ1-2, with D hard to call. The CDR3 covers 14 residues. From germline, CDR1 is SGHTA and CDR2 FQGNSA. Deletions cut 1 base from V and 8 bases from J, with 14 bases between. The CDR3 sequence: CASSLVFGKDGYTF. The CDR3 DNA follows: TGTGCCAGCAGCTTAGTTTTCGGAAAAGACGGCTACACCTTC.

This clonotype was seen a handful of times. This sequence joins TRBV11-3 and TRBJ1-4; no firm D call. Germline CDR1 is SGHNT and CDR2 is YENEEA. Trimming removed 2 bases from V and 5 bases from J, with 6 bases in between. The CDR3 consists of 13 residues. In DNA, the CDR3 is TGTGCCAGCAGCTTATTTGAAAATGAAAAACTGTTTTTT. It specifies CASSLFENEKLFF. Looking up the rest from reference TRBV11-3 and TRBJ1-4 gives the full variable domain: EAGVVQSPRYKIIEKKQPVAFWCNPISGHNTLYWYLQNLGQGPELLIRYENEEAVDDSQLPKDRFSAERLKGVDSTLKIQPAELGDSAVYLCASSLFENEKLFFGSGTQLSVL.

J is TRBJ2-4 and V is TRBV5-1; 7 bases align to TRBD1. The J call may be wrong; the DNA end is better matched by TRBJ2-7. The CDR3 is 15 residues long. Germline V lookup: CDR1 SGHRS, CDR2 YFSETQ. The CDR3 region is CASSLVSGTDYEQYF. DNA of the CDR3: TGCGCCAGCAGCTTGGTGTCTGGGACAGACTACGAGCAGTACTTC.

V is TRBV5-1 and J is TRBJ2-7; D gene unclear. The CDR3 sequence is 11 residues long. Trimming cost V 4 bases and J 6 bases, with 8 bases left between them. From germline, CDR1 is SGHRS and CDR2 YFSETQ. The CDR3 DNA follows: TGCGCCAGCAGCGGGTATTCCGAGCAGTACTTC. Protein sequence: CASSGYSEQYF. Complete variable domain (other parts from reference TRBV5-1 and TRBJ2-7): KAGVTQTPRYLIKTRGQQVTLSCSPISGHRSVSWYQQTPGQGLQFLFEYFSETQRNKGNFPGRFSGRQFSNSRSEMNVSTLELGDSALYLCASSGYSEQYFGPGTRLTVT.

This CDR3 reads CASSTVGGGDTEAFF. CDR3 in DNA: TGTGCCAGCTCCACGGTCGGAGGAGGGGACACTGAAGCTTTCTTT. The rearrangement joins TRBV18 to TRBJ1-1; TRBD1 might be the D (5 bases). This CDR3 has 15 residues. Per germline, CDR1 KGHSH and CDR2 LQKENI. V was pared by 6 bases and J by 3 bases, with 17 bases between.

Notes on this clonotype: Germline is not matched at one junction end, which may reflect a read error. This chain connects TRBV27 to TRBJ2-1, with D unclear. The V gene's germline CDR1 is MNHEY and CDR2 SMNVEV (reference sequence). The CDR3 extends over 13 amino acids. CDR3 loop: CANSPVRGNEQFF. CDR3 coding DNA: TGTGCCAACAGTCCGGTACGAGGTAATGAGCAGTTCTTC.

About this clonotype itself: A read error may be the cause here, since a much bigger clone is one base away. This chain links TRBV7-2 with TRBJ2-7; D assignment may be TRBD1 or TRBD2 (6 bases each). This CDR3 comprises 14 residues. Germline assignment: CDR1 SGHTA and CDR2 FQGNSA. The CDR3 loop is CAGSLTGAFYEQYF. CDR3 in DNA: TGTGCCGGCAGCTTAACGGGGGCCTTCTACGAGCAGTACTTC. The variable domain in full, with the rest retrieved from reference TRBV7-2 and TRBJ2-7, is GAGVSQSPSNKVTEKGKDVELRCDPISGHTALYWYRQSLGQGLEFLIYFQGNSAPDKSGLPSDRFSAERTGGSVSTLTIQRTQQEDSAVYLCAGSLTGAFYEQYFGPGTRLTVT.